These 18 T cell receptor beta chains came from one sample sequenced in a study of tacrolimus-resistant gene-edited T cells for transplant recipients. PBMCs were stimulated less than 7 hours with overlapping CMV pp65 and IE-1 peptide pools, then IFNgamma-secretion enriched. Without any electroporation, unmodified control products were expanded alongside the modified ones. Culture with recombinant human IL-7 and IL-15 expanded the enriched CMV-specific T cells. Clones were sequenced by immunoSEQ multiplex PCR, and TCRdb holds only the in-frame ones, with some missing. The table includes 660 or so clones, roughly 50% detected once. The sequencing input was a CMV-specific product grown in culture. The source is a human donor in good health, a blood donor.

This clone was detected only a few times. The chain uses TRBV14 and TRBJ1-6; no clear D gene. The V end was cut by 0 bases, the J end by 7 bases, with 10 bases between. Germline loops: CDR1 SGHDN, CDR2 FVKESK. The length of the CDR3 is 15 residues. The CDR3 is CASSQEGVRNSPLHF. The CDR3, as DNA: TGTGCCAGCAGCCAAGAAGGCGTCAGGAATTCACCCCTCCACTTT.

This clone appeared once. J is TRBJ1-3 and V is TRBV28, with D tentatively TRBD1 (6 bases). CDR1 MDHEN and CDR2 SYDVKM come from the germline V gene. V dropped 3 bases and J dropped 7 bases, with 10 bases sitting between them. The CDR3 is made up of 13 amino acids. CDR3 nucleotide sequence: TGTGCCAGCAGTTTTGGACAGCTTAACACCATATATTTT. Encoded protein: CASSFGQLNTIYF.

There are a few counts of this clone. The chain joins TRBV5-1 to TRBJ1-5; the match to TRBD1 covers 7 bases. The CDR3 contains 15 residues. The germline CDR1 and CDR2 sequences are SGHRS and YFSETQ. Losses at the gene ends were 6 bases for V and 0 bases for J; bases not matched to a gene: 6. The CDR3: CASTPTGDSNQPQHF. The CDR3 bases are TGCGCCAGCACCCCAACAGGGGATAGCAATCAGCCCCAGCATTTT.

Within the sample, this clone is medium-sized (0.01 to 0.1%). The rearrangement links TRBV18 to TRBJ2-1; D perhaps matches TRBD1 (6 bases). Germline assignment: CDR1 KGHSH and CDR2 LQKENI. The V gene lost 3 bases and the J gene lost 6 bases, with 18 bases spanning the gap. The length of the CDR3 is 16 residues. For the CDR3, the DNA is TGTGCCAGCTCACCCCAATCTACAGGGATTGGCAATGAGCAGTTCTTC. It codes for CASSPQSTGIGNEQFF.

This clone came up a few times. The rearrangement joins TRBV27 to TRBJ1-2, with a tentative D call TRBD1 (6 bases). This CDR3 has 15 residues. V was shortened by 6 bases and J by 6 bases, with 20 bases between the two germline ends. Germline CDR1 reads MNHEY; CDR2 reads SMNVEV (reference sequence). CDR3 DNA sequence: TGTGCCAGCAGGTCACTACAGGGTACGCTTAATGGCTACACCTTC. Protein sequence: CASRSLQGTLNGYTF.

The gene calls are TRBV19 and TRBJ2-3, with D possibly being TRBD1 (6 bases). Germline CDR1 reads LNHDA; CDR2 reads SQIVND (reference sequence). The length of the CDR3 is 15 residues. V was cut by 6 bases and J by 2 bases, with 15 bases left in between. The CDR3 sequence: CASRMGAGPTDTQYF. CDR3 sequence (DNA): TGTGCCAGTAGGATGGGGGCAGGCCCCACAGATACGCAGTATTTT.

The V and J genes are TRBV5-4 and TRBJ2-2; 8 bases match TRBD2. J lost 3 bases, V lost 4 bases, and 5 bases had no gene match. This CDR3 is built from 15 residues. CDR1 and CDR2 from the germline V gene are SGHNT and YYREEE (reference sequence). In nucleotides, the CDR3 is TGTGCCAGCAGCGGCGGGGGGACGTACACCGGGGAGCTGTTTTTT. This translates into CASSGGGTYTGELFF.

The J gene is TRBJ1-5, the V gene TRBV12-3 or TRBV12-4; D might be TRBD1 (6 bases). The CDR3 has 13 residues. V gave up 2 bases and J gave up 8 bases, with 10 bases separating them. CDR3 DNA sequence: TGTGCCAGCAGTTTACAGGGGTCCGAGCCCCAGCATTTT. Its translation is CASSLQGSEPQHF.

The chain links TRBV6-2 or TRBV6-3 to TRBJ2-7; TRBD2 aligns across 7 bases. The trim removed 2 bases at V and 1 base at J, leaving 11 bases unmatched. Germline V lookup: CDR1 MNHEY, CDR2 SVGEGT. The CDR3 has 17 residues. The CDR3 here is CASSYLLGGFESYEQYF. The CDR3 coding sequence is TGTGCCAGCAGTTACCTTTTGGGGGGGTTTGAGTCCTACGAGCAGTACTTC.

The chain employs TRBV7-2 and TRBJ2-7; the D is unclear. The CDR3 runs to 11 residues. Trimming cost V 5 bases and J 5 bases, with 7 bases left between them. Germline CDR1 reads SGHTA; CDR2 reads FQGNSA. The CDR3 DNA is TGTGCCAGCAGCCAATCTAACGAGCAGTACTTC. It codes for CASSQSNEQYF.

This clone was seen more than once but under ten times. This chain connects TRBV6-5 to TRBJ1-2; perhaps TRBD1 as D (6 bases). The CDR3 is 14 residues long. Germline CDR1 is MNHEY and CDR2 is SVGAGI. V gave up 7 bases and J gave up 7 bases, with 19 bases separating them. In nucleotides, the CDR3 is TGTGCCAGCACTCAGGGCAGGGGAGAAGCTGGCTACACCTTC. It codes for CASTQGRGEAGYTF.

This clone was seen only a few times. The rearrangement links TRBV6-5 to TRBJ1-2; 11 nucleotides line up with TRBD1. CDR1 and CDR2 from the germline V gene are MNHEY and SVGAGI. J lost 4 bases, V lost 7 bases, and 5 bases had no gene match. The CDR3 length is 14 residues. In DNA form, the CDR3 reads TGTGCCAGCACCCGGACAGGGGGCGCCTATGGCTACACCTTC. It is translated as CASTRTGGAYGYTF.

J is TRBJ2-1 and V is TRBV6-5; D assignment may be TRBD1 or TRBD2 (6 bases each). CDR1 and CDR2 from the germline V gene are MNHEY and SVGAGI. The V gene lost 8 bases and the J gene lost 5 bases, with 16 bases spanning the gap. This CDR3 comprises 14 residues. CDR3 DNA: TGTGCCAGCCGCCGGGGGCGAGCCGACAATGAGCAGTTCTTC. Its protein product is CASRRGRADNEQFF.

The chain's CDR3 is CASSELEGLYEQYF. Here the CDR3 DNA reads TGTGCCAGCAGTGAGCTGGAGGGACTCTACGAGCAGTACTTC. V is TRBV2 and J is TRBJ2-7, with TRBD2 as a possible D gene (6 bases). Germline CDR1 is SNHLY and CDR2 is FYNNEI. Trimming removed 3 bases at V and 3 bases at J, with 12 bases between. The CDR3 is 14 residues long.

This clone has a handful of counts. The chain is built from TRBV20-1 and TRBJ2-2; TRBD1 matches 7 bases. The germline V gene has CDR1 DFQATT and CDR2 SNEGSKA (reference sequence). This CDR3 is 15 amino acids long. Trimming cost V 3 bases and J 1 base; bases outside gene matches: 5. The chain's CDR3 is CSASRGQLNTGELFF. The CDR3, as DNA: TGCAGTGCTAGTAGGGGACAGCTGAACACCGGGGAGCTGTTTTTT.

Sample share makes this clone large. CDR3 nucleotide sequence: TGTGCCAGCAGTTTAGCAGGGGGCGCGGCCGGGGAGCTGTTTTTT. Translation gives CASSLAGGAAGELFF. This chain links TRBV27 with TRBJ2-2, with 8 bases fitting TRBD1. This CDR3 spans 15 amino acids. The germline V gene has CDR1 MNHEY and CDR2 SMNVEV (reference sequence). With 2 bases clipped from V and 6 bases from J, the junction kept 5 bases outside the gene matches.

The chain uses TRBV28 and TRBJ1-5; D might be TRBD1 (5 bases). Germline V gene lookup returns CDR1 MDHEN and CDR2 SYDVKM. Trimming cost V 3 bases and J 12 bases, with 9 bases left between them. This CDR3 comprises 11 residues. CDR3 sequence: CASSFLGDQHF. The CDR3 DNA sequence: TGTGCCAGCAGTTTTTTGGGGGACCAGCATTTT.

The chain joins TRBV6-5 to TRBJ1-2; a weak D match, TRBD1 (5 bases). The CDR3 length is 14 residues. CDR1 and CDR2 (germline): MNHEY, SVGAGI. V lost 8 bases and J lost 2, with 15 bases in between. The CDR3 spells CASVRGRGNYGYTF. DNA of the CDR3: TGTGCCAGCGTACGGGGGAGAGGAAACTATGGCTACACCTTC.